Presented here are 11 T cell receptor beta chains from one specimen sequenced in a study of cytomegalovirus exposure and HLA in healthy donors. PCR was performed using 60 Vbeta and 13 Jbeta primers. The assay was immunoSEQ multiplex PCR, and TCRdb's table has in-frame clones only and misses some. The sample contains over 150,000 clones, 70% to 85% of which appear only once. Sequencing was carried out using PBMCs. Receptors originate from a man aged 25-45 years in good health and CMV-seronegative.

The gene calls are TRBV7-2 and TRBJ2-2; D not resolved. The length of the CDR3 is 13 residues. Germline V gene lookup returns CDR1 SGHTA and CDR2 FQGNSA. Trimming took 5 bases from V and 6 from J, leaving 10 bases between them. CDR3 in DNA: TGTGCCAGCAGCCTAATTATTCCCGGGGAGCTGTTTTTT. Amino acid sequence: CASSLIIPGELFF.

The chain is built from TRBV11-1 and TRBJ1-1; D might be TRBD1 (6 bases). Per the germline V gene, CDR1 is SGHAT and CDR2 is FQDESV (reference sequence). The CDR3 extends over 15 amino acids. V was shortened by 8 bases and J by 0 bases, with 16 bases between the two germline ends. The CDR3 spells CASLNRATMNTEAFF. The CDR3 DNA sequence: TGTGCCAGCCTGAACAGGGCGACCATGAACACTGAAGCTTTCTTT.

There are a few counts of this clone. V is TRBV4-2 and J is TRBJ2-5, with D possibly being TRBD1 (5 bases). Trimming pared 3 bases from V and 4 bases from J, leaving 9 bases between. Germline V gives CDR1 LGHNA, CDR2 YNFKEQ. This CDR3 spans 13 amino acids. CDR3 nucleotides: TGTGCCAGCAGCCAGGACATAGGAGAGACCCAGTACTTC. Translating gives CASSQDIGETQYF.

This rearrangement joins TRBV5-8 to TRBJ2-7; tentative D call: TRBD1 (5 bases). This CDR3 comprises 14 residues. V was cut by 4 bases and J by 4 bases, with 15 bases left in between. CDR1 is SGHTS and CDR2 is YDEGEE in the germline V gene. The CDR3, as DNA: TGTGCCAGCAGCCTAGGGGTTGGTCTGTACGAGCAGTACTTC. This encodes CASSLGVGLYEQYF.

Here the CDR3 reads CASSLVLEETQYF. DNA of the CDR3: TGTGCCAGCAGCTTGGTACTAGAAGAGACCCAGTACTTC. The chain links TRBV5-4 to TRBJ2-5; tentatively, D is TRBD2 (5 bases). The CDR3 length is 13 residues. From germline, CDR1 is SGHNT and CDR2 YYREEE (reference sequence). The ends were cut back, 0 bases at V and 3 bases at J, with 6 bases in the middle.

This clone appeared a few times. The chain is built from TRBV5-8 and TRBJ1-6; 11 nucleotides agree with TRBD1. V lost 4 bases, J lost 8 bases, and 5 bases stayed unmatched. CDR1 and CDR2 (germline): SGHTS, YDEGEE. The CDR3 sequence is 15 residues long. The chain's CDR3 is CASSRDRGFDSPLHF. CDR3 coding DNA: TGTGCCAGCAGCCGGGACAGGGGGTTTGATTCACCCCTCCACTTT.

This clone has just one count. The J gene is TRBJ2-5, the V gene TRBV28; maybe TRBD1 (6 bases). This CDR3 spans 13 amino acids. V lost 10 bases, J lost 3 bases, and 15 bases lay in between. Germline lookup yields CDR1 MDHEN and CDR2 SYDVKM. CDR3 region: CAILDSRKETQYF. The CDR3 region has the DNA TGTGCCATCCTGGACAGTAGAAAAGAGACCCAGTACTTC.

This rearrangement joins TRBV30 to TRBJ2-1; 12 positions match TRBD2. Per the germline V gene, CDR1 is GTSNPN and CDR2 is SVGIG (reference sequence). V lost 8 bases and J lost 4; bases outside the gene matches: 6. This CDR3 is 14 amino acids long. Here the CDR3 reads CAGTSGGTYNEQFF. DNA of the CDR3: TGTGCCGGCACTAGCGGGGGGACTTACAATGAGCAGTTCTTC.

This clone has a handful of counts. The V call is TRBV6-5, the J call TRBJ1-5; no clear D. Trimming left V 5 bases short and J 0 bases short, with 11 bases between. Germline-derived CDR1 and CDR2 are MNHEY and SVGAGI. The CDR3 sequence is 15 residues long. The CDR3, as DNA: TGTGCCAGCAGTCCCCTGTCAGGTAGCAATCAGCCCCAGCATTTT. Translation: CASSPLSGSNQPQHF.

This clone appeared a few times. V usage is TRBV7-9 and J usage is TRBJ1-2; a possible D gene is TRBD1 (6 bases). This CDR3 comprises 16 residues. Per the germline V gene, CDR1 is SEHNR and CDR2 is FQNEAQ (reference sequence). The V gene lost 5 bases and the J gene lost 1 base, with 17 bases spanning the gap. CDR3 region: CASSKEGQLHNYGYTF. The DNA of the CDR3 is TGTGCCAGCAGCAAAGAAGGACAGCTTCATAACTATGGCTACACCTTC.

The V gene is TRBV9, the J gene TRBJ2-5; TRBD2 aligns across 10 bases. The CDR3 has 16 amino acids. J gave up 4 bases and V 0 bases, and 6 bases lay outside the gene matches. Per germline, CDR1 SGDLS and CDR2 YYNGEE. The CDR3 DNA sequence: TGTGCCAGCAGCGTAGCGTCTAGCGGGGGCGGAGAGACCCAGTACTTC. Translation gives CASSVASSGGGETQYF. Full variable domain (outside the CDR3, taken from reference TRBV9 and TRBJ2-5): DSGVTQTPKHLITATGQRVTLRCSPRSGDLSVYWYQQSLDQGLQFLIQYYNGEERAKGNILERFSAQQFPDLHSELNLSSLELGDSALYFCASSVASSGGGETQYFGPGTRLLVL.